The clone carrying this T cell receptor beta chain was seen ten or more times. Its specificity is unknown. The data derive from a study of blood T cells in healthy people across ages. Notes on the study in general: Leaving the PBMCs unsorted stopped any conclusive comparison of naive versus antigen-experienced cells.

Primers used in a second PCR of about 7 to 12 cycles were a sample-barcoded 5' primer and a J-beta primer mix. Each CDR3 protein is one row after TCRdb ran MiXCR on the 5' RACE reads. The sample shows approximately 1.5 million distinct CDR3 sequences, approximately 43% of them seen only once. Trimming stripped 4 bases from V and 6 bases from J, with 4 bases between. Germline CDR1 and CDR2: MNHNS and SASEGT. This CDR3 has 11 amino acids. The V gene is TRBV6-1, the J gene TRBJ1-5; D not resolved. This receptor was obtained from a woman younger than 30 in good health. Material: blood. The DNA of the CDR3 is TGTGCCAGCAGTGGGGGTCAGCCCCAGCATTTT. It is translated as CASSGGQPQHF.